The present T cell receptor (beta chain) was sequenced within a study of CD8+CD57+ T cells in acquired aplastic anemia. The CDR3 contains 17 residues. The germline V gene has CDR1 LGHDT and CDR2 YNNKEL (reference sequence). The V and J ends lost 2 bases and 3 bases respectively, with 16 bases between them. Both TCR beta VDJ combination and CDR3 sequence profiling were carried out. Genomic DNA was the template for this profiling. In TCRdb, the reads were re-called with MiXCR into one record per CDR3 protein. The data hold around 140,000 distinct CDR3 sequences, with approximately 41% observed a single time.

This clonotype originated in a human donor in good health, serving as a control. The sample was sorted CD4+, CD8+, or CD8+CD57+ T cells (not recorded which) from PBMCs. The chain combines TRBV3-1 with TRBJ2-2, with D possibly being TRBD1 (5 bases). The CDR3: CASSQPRTPEDTGELFF. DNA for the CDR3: TGTGCCAGCAGCCAACCACGGACACCAGAGGACACCGGGGAGCTGTTTTTT.